Only one count was recorded for the clone carrying this TCR beta chain. Categorization into cohorts depended on clinical history that participants reported. This sample was included in a study of blood T cell repertoires in COVID-19. Study at large: T cells, B-cell-depleted T cells, or PBMCs supplied cDNA or gDNA.

The method was immunoSEQ multiplex PCR; TCRdb's version includes in-frame clones alone and lacks a portion of them. The profile shows approximately 440,000 clones, 90% of them singletons. CDR3 length equals 16 residues. Unmatched junction bases numbered 5, after V lost 5 bases and J lost 5 bases. CDR1 and CDR2 (germline): MDHEN, SYDVKM. The chain couples TRBV28 to TRBJ2-1, with 14 bases lining up with TRBD2. The sequence was obtained from a man aged 18 to 29 who had recovered from COVID-19. The sequenced material came from PBMCs or T cells enriched from blood (not recorded which). The CDR3 nucleotides read TGTGCCAGCAGTCCAGCGGGACTAGCGGGAGACAATGAGCAGTTCTTC. Translating it yields CASSPAGLAGDNEQFF. The full variable domain, with the rest looked up from reference TRBV28 and TRBJ2-1, is DVKVTQSSRYLVKRTGEKVFLECVQDMDHENMFWYRQDPGLGLRLIYFSYDVKMKEKGDIPEGYSVSREKKERFSLILESASTNQTSMYLCASSPAGLAGDNEQFFGPGTRLTVL.